Below are 5 T cell receptor beta chains sequenced from a single sample in a study of blood T cell repertoires in COVID-19. Only in-frame clones appear in the TCRdb table, and some are missing; sequencing was by immunoSEQ multiplex PCR. Of about 220,000 clones listed, 82% were seen once; the top ten hold around 3.3%. The sample consisted of peripheral blood. The receptors derive from a woman aged 80 or older with acute or convalescent COVID-19.

The chain links TRBV6-5 to TRBJ2-7, with 9 bases identical to TRBD1. The trim removed 6 bases at V and 2 bases at J, leaving 5 bases unmatched. The germline V gene encodes CDR1 MNHEY and CDR2 SVGAGI. There are 14 residues in the CDR3. The CDR3 nucleotides read TGTGCCAGCAGGAACCGGGACAGGGCCTACGAGCAGTACTTC. This codes for CASRNRDRAYEQYF.

The CDR3 region is CASSEIRGGAGTDTQYF. CDR3 in DNA: TGTGCCAGCAGTGAAATTCGGGGGGGCGCTGGCACAGATACGCAGTATTTT. This rearrangement joins TRBV2 to TRBJ2-3, with 8 bases identical to TRBD2. V shed 2 bases and J 1 base; nucleotides not matched to a gene: 8. Germline-derived CDR1 and CDR2 are SNHLY and FYNNEI. The length of the CDR3 is 17 residues.

The rearrangement joins TRBV6-4 to TRBJ1-6; the D is unclear. Per germline, CDR1 MRHNA and CDR2 SNTAGT. The CDR3 is made up of 13 amino acids. V lost 6 bases, J lost 8 bases, and 11 bases lay in between. In DNA, the CDR3 is TGTGCCAGCAGCGAGAGCGGTTATTCACCCCTCCACTTT. This translates into CASSESGYSPLHF.

The rearrangement links TRBV7-3 to TRBJ2-1; 9 positions agree with TRBD2. After removal of 2 bases from V and 0 bases from J, the junction contained 8 bases not matched to a gene. Germline lookup yields CDR1 SGHTA and CDR2 FQGTGA. The CDR3 has 18 amino acids. The CDR3 here is CASSLWASGESSYNEQFF. The CDR3 DNA reads as TGTGCCAGCAGCTTATGGGCTAGCGGGGAGAGCTCCTACAATGAGCAGTTCTTC.

This sequence joins TRBV5-1 and TRBJ2-1; TRBD2 is a possible D gene (7 bases). Per germline, CDR1 SGHRS and CDR2 YFSETQ. This CDR3 has 16 residues. V lost 4 bases, J lost 6 bases, and 20 bases lay in between. The CDR3 nucleotides read TGCGCCAGCAGCCCAGAGGGGGGGCTAGTTGGCAATGAGCAGTTCTTC. It codes for CASSPEGGLVGNEQFF.